This T cell receptor beta chain stems from a study of blood T cell repertoires in COVID-19. Study-wide background: Acute-phase and convalescent COVID-19 samples originated in the United States, Italy and Spain. The analysed material was cDNA or gDNA that came from T cells, B-cell-depleted T cells, or PBMCs.

In the original analysis: Counts of nucleated cells, estimated from reference gene primer amplification, were obtained. The table came from immunoSEQ multiplex PCR; TCRdb's copy has only in-frame clones and leaves some out. For V, J and clone size, that table is used; D and trimming come from the DNA. The table includes under 300,000 clones, 82% detected once. Sequencing was performed on peripheral blood. This TCR derives from a woman aged 80 or over with active or convalescent COVID-19.

This CDR3 reads CASSFTGQDIGEQFF. CDR3 bases: TGCGCCAGCAGCTTTACGGGACAGGACATTGGGGAGCAGTTCTTC. V is TRBV5-1 and J is TRBJ2-1; 8 bases agree with TRBD1. V dropped 2 bases and J dropped 10; count of bases not matched to a gene: 11. Germline values: CDR1 SGHRS, CDR2 YFSETQ. CDR3 length: 15 amino acids.